The 17 T cell receptor beta chains presented below share a single source sample, sequenced in a study of spatial heterogeneity in lung cancer. One entry per CDR3 protein, called by TCRdb with MiXCR from the 5' RACE reads. The table has some 10,000 distinct CDR3 sequences, approximately 8.1% seen once. Time point: sample taken at primary tumor resection. From tumor, nontumor lung or frozen PBMC, whole RNA was taken unsorted for sequencing. Sample: PBMCs, taken at surgery. These receptors were taken from a male donor with early-stage non-small cell lung cancer.

This clonotype was counted many times. This sequence joins TRBV3-1 and TRBJ1-1, with 10 bases lining up with TRBD1. This CDR3 has 14 residues. The junction had 2 bases not matched to a gene; V was cut back by 3 bases and J by 4 bases. Germline loops: CDR1 LGHDT, CDR2 YNNKEL (reference sequence). The DNA of the CDR3 is TGTGCCAGCAGCCAGGGACAGGGGATCACTGAAGCTTTCTTT. Translating gives CASSQGQGITEAFF.

This chain connects TRBV28 to TRBJ2-1; D uncertain. CDR1 is MDHEN and CDR2 is SYDVKM in the germline V gene. Trimming left V 5 bases short and J 0 bases short, with 5 bases between. The CDR3 spans 13 residues. In nucleotides, the CDR3 is TGTGCCAGCAGTGGAAACTCCTACAATGAGCAGTTCTTC. Protein: CASSGNSYNEQFF.

This clonotype was picked up many times. The chain is built from TRBV7-8 and TRBJ1-5, with D unresolved. CDR1 and CDR2 (germline): SGHVS, FQNEAQ. The CDR3 contains 14 residues. Trimming cost V 1 base and J 3 bases, with 7 bases left between them. CDR3 in amino acids: CASSLGSINQPQHF. The CDR3 DNA sequence: TGTGCCAGCAGCTTAGGATCTATCAATCAGCCCCAGCATTTT. Complete variable domain (other parts from reference TRBV7-8 and TRBJ1-5): GAGVSQSPRYKVAKRGQDVALRCDPISGHVSLFWYQQALGQGPEFLTYFQNEAQLDKSGLPSDRFFAERPEGSVSTLKIQRTQQEDSAVYLCASSLGSINQPQHFGDGTRLSIL.

By share, this clonotype counts as medium-sized. This sequence joins TRBV7-2 and TRBJ1-6; 9 bases agree with TRBD1. The CDR3 has 17 residues. The ends lost 3 bases at V and 0 bases at J; junction bases unmatched: 3. The germline V gene encodes CDR1 SGHTA and CDR2 FQGNSA. The chain's CDR3 is CASSFGTGSSYNSPLHF. For the CDR3, the DNA is TGTGCCAGCAGCTTCGGGACAGGGAGCTCCTATAATTCACCCCTCCACTTT.

This clonotype is judged medium-sized. V usage is TRBV27 and J usage is TRBJ2-7, with TRBD2 matching over 7 bases. V lost 7 bases, J lost 2 bases, and 8 bases stayed unmatched. The germline V gene has CDR1 MNHEY and CDR2 SMNVEV (reference sequence). The CDR3 spans 14 residues. In DNA form, the CDR3 reads TGTGCCAGCACTTCACGGGGGGTCACCTACGAGCAGTACTTC. Its translation is CASTSRGVTYEQYF.

This clonotype showed up just a few times. The chain recombines TRBV5-1 with TRBJ2-6; D is perhaps TRBD1 (6 bases). Between the trimmed V and J ends, which lost 4 bases and 0 bases, there was a span of 20 bases. This CDR3 comprises 19 residues. Germline CDR1 SGHRS, CDR2 YFSETQ. The CDR3, as DNA: TGCGCCAGCAGCCAAAAAACAGGGCGTTTCATCTCTGGGGCCAACGTCCTGACTTTC. This encodes CASSQKTGRFISGANVLTF.

This clonotype has at least ten counts. V gene TRBV29-1 combines with J gene TRBJ2-1; D may be TRBD1 (5 bases). V lost 6 bases and J 4 bases, leaving 22 bases between the germline ends. The CDR3 runs 16 residues. Per the germline V gene, CDR1 is SQVTM and CDR2 is ANQGSEA. The CDR3 DNA follows: TGCAGCGTCGAACCAGGGTGGGCAAGAGGATACAATGAGCAGTTCTTC. This sequence encodes CSVEPGWARGYNEQFF.

This clonotype was seen ten or more times. The chain employs TRBV7-9 and TRBJ2-7; D gene unclear. Trimming removed 1 base from V and 5 bases from J, with 9 bases in between. The CDR3 totals 13 residues. Germline V gives CDR1 SEHNR, CDR2 FQNEAQ (reference sequence). CDR3 DNA sequence: TGTGCCAGCAGCTTAGAGGTGATCCACGAGCAGTACTTC. Protein sequence: CASSLEVIHEQYF.

The genes are TRBV6-5 and TRBJ2-7; no reliable D call. The germline V and J ends were trimmed by 0 bases and 6 bases, with 9 bases remaining between them. The CDR3 is 13 amino acids. CDR1 is MNHEY and CDR2 is SVGAGI in the germline V gene. CDR3 amino acids: CASSYSTGFEQYF. The CDR3 bases are TGTGCCAGCAGTTACTCGACCGGCTTCGAGCAGTACTTC.

V and J are TRBV3-1 and TRBJ2-1, with 8 bases fitting TRBD2. The CDR3 loop spans 15 amino acids. The V gene's germline CDR1 is LGHDT and CDR2 YNNKEL (reference sequence). The ends lost 2 bases at V and 6 bases at J; junction bases unmatched: 6. The CDR3 coding sequence is TGTGCCAGCAGCCAAAGGCCGGGAGGGGGCAATGAGCAGTTCTTC. As protein: CASSQRPGGGNEQFF.

This clonotype has at least ten counts. The chain employs TRBV29-1 and TRBJ2-1; D unresolved. The CDR3 consists of 13 residues. Germline-derived CDR1 and CDR2 are SQVTM and ANQGSEA. Trimming removed 4 bases from V and 3 bases from J, with 10 bases in between. The CDR3 loop reads CSVGKSLYNEQFF. CDR3 sequence (DNA): TGCAGCGTTGGGAAGAGCCTCTACAATGAGCAGTTCTTC.

Relative to its sample, this clonotype is medium-sized (0.01 to 0.1%). The V and J genes are TRBV18 and TRBJ2-2; TRBD2 aligns across 8 bases. From germline, CDR1 is KGHSH and CDR2 LQKENI. The CDR3 spans 16 residues. Germline trimming cut 2 bases from V and 1 base from J; bases unmatched to any gene: 3. CDR3 in amino acids: CASSPGGGMNTGELFF. Here the CDR3 DNA reads TGTGCCAGCTCACCAGGCGGGGGGATGAACACCGGGGAGCTGTTTTTT.

This clonotype was counted many times. The rearrangement links TRBV28 to TRBJ2-1; 7 nucleotides line up with TRBD1. J gave up 4 bases and V 5 bases, and 8 bases lay outside the gene matches. Germline CDR1 is MDHEN and CDR2 is SYDVKM. The CDR3 covers 15 residues. CDR3 residues: CASSPGTEPYNEQFF. CDR3 DNA sequence: TGTGCCAGCAGTCCCGGGACAGAGCCTTACAATGAGCAGTTCTTC. The whole variable domain, remainder taken from reference TRBV28 and TRBJ2-1, is DVKVTQSSRYLVKRTGEKVFLECVQDMDHENMFWYRQDPGLGLRLIYFSYDVKMKEKGDIPEGYSVSREKKERFSLILESASTNQTSMYLCASSPGTEPYNEQFFGPGTRLTVL.

In this sample, this clonotype turned up many times. J is TRBJ2-3 and V is TRBV18; D is undetermined. The germline CDR1 and CDR2 sequences are KGHSH and LQKENI. Trimming shortened V by 4 bases and J by 4 bases, and 9 bases separated the two germline ends. This CDR3 region has 13 residues. The CDR3 loop is CASSLHGADTQYF. CDR3 bases: TGTGCCAGCTCACTGCATGGGGCAGATACGCAGTATTTT.

In this sample, this clonotype is medium-sized. This chain joins TRBV7-2 and TRBJ2-3; 7 nucleotides line up with TRBD2. This CDR3 has 13 residues. V dropped 1 base and J dropped 5; count of bases not matched to a gene: 0. The germline V gene has CDR1 SGHTA and CDR2 FQGNSA. CDR3 protein: CASSLGEGDTQYF. The CDR3, as DNA: TGTGCCAGCAGCTTAGGGGAGGGAGATACGCAGTATTTT.

Ten or more counts support this clonotype. DNA for the CDR3: TGCAGCGTAGTGGAATTCAGCACAGATACGCAGTATTTT. Protein sequence: CSVVEFSTDTQYF. The chain combines TRBV29-1 with TRBJ2-3, with D unresolved. Germline V gene sequence: CDR1 SQVTM, CDR2 ANQGSEA. This CDR3 contains 13 residues. The V and J ends lost 6 bases and 0 bases respectively, with 10 bases between them.

The V gene is TRBV6-2 or TRBV6-3, the J gene TRBJ2-7; no clear D gene. Germline V CDR1 and CDR2: MNHEY, SVGEGT. The CDR3 consists of 15 residues. V was shortened by 1 base and J by 5 bases, with 15 bases between the two germline ends. The DNA for the CDR3 is TGTGCCAGCAGTTACTTCGACCATAAAGTGGACGAGCAGTACTTC. Translating it yields CASSYFDHKVDEQYF.